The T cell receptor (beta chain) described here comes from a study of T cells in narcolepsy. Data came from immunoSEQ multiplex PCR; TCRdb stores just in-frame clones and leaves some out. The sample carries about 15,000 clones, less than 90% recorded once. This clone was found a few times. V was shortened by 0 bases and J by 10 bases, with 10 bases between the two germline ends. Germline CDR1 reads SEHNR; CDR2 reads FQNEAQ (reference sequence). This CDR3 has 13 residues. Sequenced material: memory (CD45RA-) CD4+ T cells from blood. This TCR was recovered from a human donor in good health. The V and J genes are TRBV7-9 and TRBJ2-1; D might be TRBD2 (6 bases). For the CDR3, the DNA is TGTGCCAGCAGCTTAGCGGGAGGTAACGAGCAGTTCTTC. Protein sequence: CASSLAGGNEQFF.